This T cell receptor beta chain was captured by sequencing in a study of response to subunit inactivated influenza vaccine. V was cut by 1 base and J by 10 bases, with 17 bases left in between. Germline V gives CDR1 LGHNA, CDR2 YSLEER. The CDR3 runs 15 residues. MiXCR, applied by TCRdb to the RT-PCR reads, yields one record per CDR3 protein. The table includes 500,000 to 600,000 distinct CDR3 sequences, 14% detected once. This clonotype has more than one count but fewer than ten. This specimen was PBMCs from blood, taken about 12 days after vaccination. This clonotype was sampled from a man aged 45-65 years who received an inactivated influenza vaccine. This chain joins TRBV4-3 and TRBJ2-1; perhaps TRBD2 as D (6 bases). This chain's CDR3 is CASSQGLASTNEQFF. For the CDR3, the DNA is TGCGCCAGCAGCCAAGGTCTAGCGAGTACAAACGAGCAGTTCTTC.